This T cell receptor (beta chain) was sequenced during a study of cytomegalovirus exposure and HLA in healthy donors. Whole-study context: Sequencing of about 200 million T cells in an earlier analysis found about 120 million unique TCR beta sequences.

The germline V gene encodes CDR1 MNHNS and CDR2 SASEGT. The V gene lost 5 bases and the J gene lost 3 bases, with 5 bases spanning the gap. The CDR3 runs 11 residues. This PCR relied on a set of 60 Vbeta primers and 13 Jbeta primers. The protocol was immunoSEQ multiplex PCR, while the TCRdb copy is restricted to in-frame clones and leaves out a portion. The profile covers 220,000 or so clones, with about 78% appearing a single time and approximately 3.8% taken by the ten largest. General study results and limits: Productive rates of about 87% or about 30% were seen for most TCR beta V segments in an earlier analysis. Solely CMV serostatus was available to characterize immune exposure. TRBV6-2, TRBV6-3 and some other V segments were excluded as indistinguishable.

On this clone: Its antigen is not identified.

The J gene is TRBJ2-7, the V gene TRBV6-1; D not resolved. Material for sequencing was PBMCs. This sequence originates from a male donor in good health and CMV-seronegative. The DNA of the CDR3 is TGTGCCAGCAGTATCCTCTACGAGCAGTACTTC. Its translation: CASSILYEQYF.